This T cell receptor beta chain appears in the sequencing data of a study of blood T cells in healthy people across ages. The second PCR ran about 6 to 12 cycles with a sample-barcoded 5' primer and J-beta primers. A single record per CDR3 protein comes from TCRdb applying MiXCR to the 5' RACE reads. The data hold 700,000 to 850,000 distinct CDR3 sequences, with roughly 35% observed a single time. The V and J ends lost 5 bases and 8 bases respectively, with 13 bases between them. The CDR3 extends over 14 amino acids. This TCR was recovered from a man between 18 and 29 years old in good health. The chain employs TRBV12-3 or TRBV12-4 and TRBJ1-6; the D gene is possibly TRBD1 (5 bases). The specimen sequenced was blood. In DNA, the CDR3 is TGTGCCAGCAGTCCGGGACCGAATGATTCACCCCTCCACTTT. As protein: CASSPGPNDSPLHF.